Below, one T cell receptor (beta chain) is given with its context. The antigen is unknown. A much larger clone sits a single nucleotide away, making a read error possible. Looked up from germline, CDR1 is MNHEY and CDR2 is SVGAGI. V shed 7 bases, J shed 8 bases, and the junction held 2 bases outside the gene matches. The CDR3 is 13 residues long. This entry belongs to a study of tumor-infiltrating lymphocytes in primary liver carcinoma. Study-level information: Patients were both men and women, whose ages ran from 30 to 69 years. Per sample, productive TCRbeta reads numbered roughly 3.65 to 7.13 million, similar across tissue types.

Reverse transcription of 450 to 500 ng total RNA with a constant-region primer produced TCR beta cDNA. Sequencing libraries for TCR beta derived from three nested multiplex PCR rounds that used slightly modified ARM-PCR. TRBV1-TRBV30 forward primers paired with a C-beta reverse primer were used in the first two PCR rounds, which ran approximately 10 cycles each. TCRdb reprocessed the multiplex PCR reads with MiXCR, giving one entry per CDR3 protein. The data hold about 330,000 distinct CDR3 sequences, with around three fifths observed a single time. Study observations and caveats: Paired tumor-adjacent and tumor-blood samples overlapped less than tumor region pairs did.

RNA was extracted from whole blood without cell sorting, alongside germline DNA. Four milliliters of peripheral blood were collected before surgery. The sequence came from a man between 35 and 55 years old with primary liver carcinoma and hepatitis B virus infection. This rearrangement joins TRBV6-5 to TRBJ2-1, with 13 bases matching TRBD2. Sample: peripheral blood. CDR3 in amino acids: CASITSGRDEQFF. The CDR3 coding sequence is TGTGCCAGCATAACTAGCGGGAGGGATGAGCAGTTCTTC.